This TCR beta chain was captured by sequencing in a study of monozygotic twins with inflammatory bowel disease. Germline assignment: CDR1 SNHLY and CDR2 FYNNEI. CDR3 length: 13 amino acids. TCRdb derives one entry per CDR3 protein from the 5' RACE reads, leaving out DNA. The sample totals roughly 200,000 distinct CDR3 sequences. V usage is TRBV2 and J usage is TRBJ2-1; TCRdb lists TRBD1, though no DNA is available to test this call. The source material was blood. This clonotype was obtained from a human donor with ulcerative colitis or Crohn's disease, or a healthy co-twin of an affected twin (not recorded which). CDR3 region: CATTQGTYNEQFF.